This TCR beta chain was recorded in a study of immune cell composition in non-small cell lung cancer. Study-wide points: Squamous carcinomas (approximately 80%) more often had tumour-associated clones >0.5% than adenocarcinomas (approximately 35%).

The ends were cut back, 7 bases at V and 3 bases at J, with 3 bases in the middle. The CDR3 extends over 11 amino acids. Germline V gene lookup returns CDR1 MNHEY and CDR2 SMNVEV (reference sequence). TCRdb keeps only in-frame clones here, not all; method: immunoSEQ multiplex PCR. The repertoire has several thousand clones, under 80% of them found once; the top ten carry over 4%. The normal lung sample lay at least 3 cm, and maximally far, from the tumour. Genomic DNA came from frozen unsorted single-cell suspensions. By its share, this clone is medium-sized. Its antigen is not identified. Sequencing used non-adjacent lung tissue. This TCR was recovered from a human donor with non-small cell lung cancer. The chain links TRBV27 to TRBJ2-2, with D unclear. DNA of the CDR3: TGTGCCAGCACTGACACCGGGGAGCTGTTTTTT. Amino acids: CASTDTGELFF.